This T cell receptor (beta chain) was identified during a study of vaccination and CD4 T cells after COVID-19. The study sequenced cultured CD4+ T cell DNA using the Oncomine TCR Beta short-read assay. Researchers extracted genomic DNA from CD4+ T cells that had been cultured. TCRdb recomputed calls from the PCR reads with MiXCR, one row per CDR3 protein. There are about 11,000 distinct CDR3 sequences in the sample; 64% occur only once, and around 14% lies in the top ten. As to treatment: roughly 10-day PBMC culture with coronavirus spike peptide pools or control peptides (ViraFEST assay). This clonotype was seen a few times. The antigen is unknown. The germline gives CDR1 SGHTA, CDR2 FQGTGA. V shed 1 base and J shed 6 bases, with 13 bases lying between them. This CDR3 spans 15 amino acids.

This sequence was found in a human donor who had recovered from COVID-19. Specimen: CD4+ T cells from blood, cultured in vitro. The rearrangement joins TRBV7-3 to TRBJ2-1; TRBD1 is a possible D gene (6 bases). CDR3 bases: TGTGCCAGCAGCTTAAGGGTGACAGGAATCAATGAGCAGTTCTTC. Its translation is CASSLRVTGINEQFF. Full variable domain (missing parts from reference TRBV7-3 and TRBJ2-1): GAGVSQTPSNKVTEKGKYVELRCDPISGHTALYWYRQSLGQGPEFLIYFQGTGAADDSGLPNDRFFAVRPEGSVSTLKIQRTERGDSAVYLCASSLRVTGINEQFFGPGTRLTVL.